This T cell receptor (beta chain) derives from a study of regulatory T cells in long-lasting Graves disease (dated by TCRdb to the early 2020s). Background for the entire study: Antithyroid drugs had been taken for less than 3 months by newly diagnosed Graves' disease patients. This study used TCR sequencing and RNA sequencing of peripheral blood to compare persistent Graves' disease patients against newly diagnosed Graves' disease patients. The study was conducted in China and was registered as a clinical trial. A total of some 33 samples were covered by TCR sequencing, comprising approximately 13 persistent and about 20 newly diagnosed Graves' disease patients.

Interpreted using the paper, the time point label stands for: newly diagnosed GD, antithyroid drugs for less than 3 months. RNA was extracted from PBMCs in TRIzol for both TCR sequencing and RNA sequencing. The diagnosis of Graves' disease was made according to American Thyroid Association guidelines. Patients were recruited from an endocrinology department in Xi'an, China. Each patient gave 9 to 10 milliliters of peripheral blood, collected in an EDTA anticoagulant tube. Ficoll Paque Plus density gradient separation was used to isolate PBMCs, and no further T cell sorting was performed. An Agilent 2100 Bioanalyzer and agarose gel were used to check RNA quality, and a NanoDrop 2000 was used to measure RNA concentration. This clonotype has more than one count but fewer than ten. What this receptor recognizes is not known. Base qualities are not recorded, but no much larger clone differs from it by a single base.

The investigation overall reported the following: Lower TCR Shannon entropy and fewer highly expanded clones were observed in persistent Graves' disease patients than in newly diagnosed patients, which suggested clonal expansion. Because the primary lesion, thyroid tissue, could not be accessed, the study looked at peripheral blood alone. Only the TCR beta chain was sequenced and analyzed. The authors acknowledged the small sample size as a limitation that may reduce accuracy. More public clonotypes were shared among persistent patients (under 3,000) than among newly diagnosed patients (966).

Receptor amplification or capture employed multiplex PCR. The reads were generated on an Illumina HiSeq 4000. To build TCR beta libraries, CDR3 regions were amplified by Arm-PCR using iRepertoire HTBI primers. Gel purification was performed on PCR products prior to sequencing. On the authors' methods: A total of around 66 TRBV and more than twelve TRBJ segments were identified across samples and were used for gene usage analysis of CDR3 amino acid clonotypes. COPE and FqMerger were used to merge the filtered high-quality paired reads into contigs. BLAST was used to align contigs to IMGT TRBV, TRBD and TRBJ reference genes, and CDR3 was defined according to IMGT. Any clonotype with a frequency above 0.1% was classified as a highly expanded clone. Shannon entropy served as the measure of repertoire diversity, while the Gini coefficient captured V-J evenness. Public clonotypes were defined as clonotypes shared by more than one individual. Clones were called with MiXCR by TCRdb after fastp trimmed the public reads at Q25, and only in-frame beta chains were retained. Rows are combined by CDR3 protein, so each entry shows the most common genes and DNA. The V and J calls were determined by TCRdb, not by the authors. Within this sample are hundreds of thousands of distinct CDR3 sequences, with 16% of them counted one time only. The top ten hold about 17% of the sample.

These data were also reused for a study on T cells in Graves' hyperthyroidism and ophthalmopathy. As described in the second report: Graves' hyperthyroidism was defined as stable when no progression to ophthalmopathy occurred over 18 months of follow-up. The hyperthyroidism patients were between 18 and 65 years old and newly diagnosed, with a disease duration of less than 2 months. Any patient with an uncontrolled infection, another autoimmune disease, pregnancy or lactation was excluded. Diagnoses were established on the basis of clinical symptoms, serum thyroxine and TRAb, thyroid ultrasound, and orbital computed tomography. The first round of RT-PCR for the TCR CDR3 was performed with the HTBI primer set and the Qiagen OneStep RT-PCR kit. Blood samples also contained most of the expanded thyroid clonotypes (frequency above 0.001), which suggests that blood repertoires may reflect thyroid immune responses. Ophthalmopathy was separated from stable hyperthyroidism by a 13 V-J signature model, with approximately 90% sensitivity and about 84% specificity obtained in cross-validation and 80%/75% obtained in testing. In validation, the model predicted progression to ophthalmopathy with over 65% sensitivity and 72.22% specificity, a median of about 6.7 months before onset. TCR V-J signatures able to tell the groups apart were searched for in a discovery cohort of 95 or so patients, of whom over 40 had Graves' ophthalmopathy and 55 to 60 had stable Graves' hyperthyroidism. Prospective prediction of ophthalmopathy was tested in an independent validation cohort consisting of 18 hyperthyroidism patients and some 16 patients who later progressed to ophthalmopathy. The roughly 100 discovery patients were randomly divided into training and test sets at a 7:3 ratio. Thyroid tissue and blood T-cell repertoires from over 5 Graves' hyperthyroidism patients were also compared in the study. After sampling, hyperthyroidism patients received methimazole starting at 30 mg daily, and ophthalmopathy patients received high-dose intravenous methylprednisolone. A second multiplex PCR round built the libraries, followed by size selection and purification. Libraries were sequenced paired-end with 100 bp reads on an Illumina HiSeq2000. SOAPnuke was used to process the raw data, throwing out any read that contained adapters or uncalled bases, had a mean Phred below 15, or lacked an exact constant-primer or identifier match. COPE v1.2.5 was used to merge the high-quality paired reads, and each unique nucleotide sequence was defined as a clonotype. MiTCR v1.1 was used to align clonotypes to the IMGT TRBV, TRBD and TRBJ reference segments. The analysis was restricted to V-J combinations with a frequency above 0.0001, which together covered just over 99% of the repertoires. A TCS score was defined as the ratio between F50 (clonal expansion) and ExV (chaos), using BLOSUM62-based TCRdist between CDR3 peptides within each V-J. Welch's t-statistics and random forest reduced around 520 V-J features to some 14, which were used in a naive Bayes classifier (R e1071). No statistical method was used to set the sample size in advance, and investigators knew the group allocation. The paper reports TCR Vbeta CDR3 sequencing of some 140 peripheral blood samples: some 44 ophthalmopathy, under 85 hyperthyroidism and approximately 17 progressor patients.

This sequence was found in a woman between 25 and 40 years old with Graves disease. Donor details come from another sample of the same person, matched by shared clones. The input for sequencing was peripheral blood mononuclear cells (PBMCs), taken at new diagnosis, from a patient treated with antithyroid drugs.

The CDR3 amino acid sequence is: CASSWLAGKGGYEQYF. The DNA is TGTGCCAGCAGTTGGCTAGCGGGAAAGGGGGGGTACGAGCAGTACTTC. This receptor chain uses TRBV12-3 or TRBV12-4 and TRBJ2-7; 9 junctional bases match TRBD2. Germline trimming: 4 bases from V, 4 bases from J; junction bases outside gene matches: 11. The CDR3 numbers 16 residues from cysteine through phenylalanine. Only the CDR3 region is kept as DNA, spanning 48 bases read in frame from base 1.